Given below is one TCR beta chain in context. Its antigen is still unknown. This record comes from a study of CD8 T cells in ankylosing spondylitis. The study, taken as a whole, reports: Clones linked to disease were reported to show significant enrichment in matched ankylosing spondylitis synovial fluid. What appeared characteristic of ankylosing spondylitis blood was a TCR beta motif of several highly homologous variants. Clones linked to the disease showed a CD8+ phenotype. They occurred at relatively low frequencies in peripheral blood.

Quantitative 5'-RACE with molecular barcodes was used to make the TCR beta libraries. Each CDR3 protein is one row after TCRdb ran MiXCR on the 5' RACE reads. This sample has a few hundred thousand distinct CDR3 sequences, with roughly 20% found just once. This CDR3 has 14 amino acids. Per the germline V gene, CDR1 is SQVTM and CDR2 is ANQGSEA. V dropped 0 bases and J dropped 4 bases, with 12 bases sitting between them. The specimen was blood, either unsorted or a sorted T cell fraction (not recorded which). The rearrangement uses TRBV29-1 and TRBJ1-2, with D hard to call. The sequence derives from a male donor with ankylosing spondylitis or in good health (not recorded which). DNA of the CDR3: TGCAGCGTTGAAGATGTCGGCACACCCTATGGCTACACCTTC. It yields the protein CSVEDVGTPYGYTF.